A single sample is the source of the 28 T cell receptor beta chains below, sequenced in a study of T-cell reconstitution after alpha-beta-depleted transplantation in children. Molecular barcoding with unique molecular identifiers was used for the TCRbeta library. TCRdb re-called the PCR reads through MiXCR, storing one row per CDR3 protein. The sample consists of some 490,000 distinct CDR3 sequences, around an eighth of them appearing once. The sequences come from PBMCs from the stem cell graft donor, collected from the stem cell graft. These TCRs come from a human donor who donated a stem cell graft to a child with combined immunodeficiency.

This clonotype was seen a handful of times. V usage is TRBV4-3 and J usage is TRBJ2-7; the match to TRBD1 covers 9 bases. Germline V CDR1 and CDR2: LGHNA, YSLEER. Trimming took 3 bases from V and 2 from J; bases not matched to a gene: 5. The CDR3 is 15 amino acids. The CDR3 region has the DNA TGCGCCAGCAGCCAGCGGGGACAGGGTCCCTACGAGCAGTACTTC. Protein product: CASSQRGQGPYEQYF.

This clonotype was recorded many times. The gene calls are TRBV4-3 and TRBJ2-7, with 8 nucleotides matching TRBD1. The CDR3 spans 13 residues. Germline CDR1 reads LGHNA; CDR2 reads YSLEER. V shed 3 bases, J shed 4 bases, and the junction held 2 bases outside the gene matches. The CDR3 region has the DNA TGCGCCAGCAGCCAGGGGACAGGTTACGAGCAGTACTTC. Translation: CASSQGTGYEQYF.

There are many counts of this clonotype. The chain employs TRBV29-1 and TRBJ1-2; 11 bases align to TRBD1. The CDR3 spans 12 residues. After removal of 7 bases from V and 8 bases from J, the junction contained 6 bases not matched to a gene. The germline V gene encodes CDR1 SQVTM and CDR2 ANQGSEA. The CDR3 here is CSATDRGRGYTF. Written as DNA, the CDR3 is TGCAGCGCCACGGACAGGGGGCGAGGCTACACCTTC.

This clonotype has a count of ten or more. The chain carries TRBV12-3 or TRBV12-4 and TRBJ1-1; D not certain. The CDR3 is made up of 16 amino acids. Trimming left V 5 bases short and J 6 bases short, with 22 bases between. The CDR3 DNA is TGTGCCAGCAGTCCTATAAGTCTGAGGGCTTGGGCTGAAGCTTTCTTT. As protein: CASSPISLRAWAEAFF.

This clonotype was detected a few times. This chain's CDR3 is CASSDAANTEAFF. CDR3 nucleotides: TGCGCCAGCAGCGATGCAGCGAACACTGAAGCTTTCTTT. This sequence joins TRBV4-3 and TRBJ1-1, with no clear D. The germline gives CDR1 LGHNA, CDR2 YSLEER. CDR3 length: 13 amino acids. With 5 bases removed from V and 1 base from J, the gap between germline ends came to 8 bases.

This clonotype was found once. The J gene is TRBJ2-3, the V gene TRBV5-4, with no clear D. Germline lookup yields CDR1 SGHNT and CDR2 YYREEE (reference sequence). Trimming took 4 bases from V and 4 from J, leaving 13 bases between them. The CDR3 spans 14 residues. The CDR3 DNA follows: TGTGCCAGCAGCCCCCCAAACATGGCAGATACGCAGTATTTT. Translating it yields CASSPPNMADTQYF.

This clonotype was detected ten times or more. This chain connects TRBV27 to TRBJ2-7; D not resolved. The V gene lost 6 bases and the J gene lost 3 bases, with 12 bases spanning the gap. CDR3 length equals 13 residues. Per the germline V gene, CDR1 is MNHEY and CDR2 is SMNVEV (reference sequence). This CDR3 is CASSSGVFYEQYF. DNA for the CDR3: TGTGCCAGCAGCTCTGGAGTTTTCTACGAGCAGTACTTC.

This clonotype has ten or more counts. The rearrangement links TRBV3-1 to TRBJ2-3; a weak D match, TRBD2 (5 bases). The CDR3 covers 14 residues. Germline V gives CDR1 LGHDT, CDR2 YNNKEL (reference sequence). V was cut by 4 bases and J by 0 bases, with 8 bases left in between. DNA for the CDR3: TGTGCCAGCAGCCCCTGGACTAGCACAGATACGCAGTATTTT. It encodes CASSPWTSTDTQYF.

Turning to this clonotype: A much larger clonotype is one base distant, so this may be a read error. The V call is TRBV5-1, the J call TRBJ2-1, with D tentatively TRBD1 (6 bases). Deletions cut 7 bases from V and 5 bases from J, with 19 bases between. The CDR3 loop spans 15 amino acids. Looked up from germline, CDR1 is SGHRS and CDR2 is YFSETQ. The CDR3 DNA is TGCGCCAGCGGCGAACGACAGGATGGGAACAATGAGCAGTTCTTC. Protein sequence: CASGERQDGNNEQFF.

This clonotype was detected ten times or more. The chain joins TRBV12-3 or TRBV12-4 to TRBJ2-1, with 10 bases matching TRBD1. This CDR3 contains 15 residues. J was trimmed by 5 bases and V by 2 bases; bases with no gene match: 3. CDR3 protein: CASSLRTGGNNEQFF. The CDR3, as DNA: TGTGCCAGCAGTTTAAGGACAGGGGGGAACAATGAGCAGTTCTTC.

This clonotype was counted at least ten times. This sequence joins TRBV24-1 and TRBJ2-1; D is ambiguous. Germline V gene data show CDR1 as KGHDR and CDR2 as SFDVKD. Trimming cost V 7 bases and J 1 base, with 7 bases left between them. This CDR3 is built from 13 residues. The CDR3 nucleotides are TGTGCCACCAGGGCAACGTCCTACAATGAGCAGTTCTTC. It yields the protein CATRATSYNEQFF.

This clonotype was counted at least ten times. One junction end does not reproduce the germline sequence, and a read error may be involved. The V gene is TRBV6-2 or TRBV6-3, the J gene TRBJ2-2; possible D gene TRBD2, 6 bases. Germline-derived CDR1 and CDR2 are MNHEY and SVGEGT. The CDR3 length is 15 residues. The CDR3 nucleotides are TGTGCCTGCAGGAAGGGAGGAGAGGACACCGGGGAGCTGTTTTTT. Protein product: CACRKGGEDTGELFF.

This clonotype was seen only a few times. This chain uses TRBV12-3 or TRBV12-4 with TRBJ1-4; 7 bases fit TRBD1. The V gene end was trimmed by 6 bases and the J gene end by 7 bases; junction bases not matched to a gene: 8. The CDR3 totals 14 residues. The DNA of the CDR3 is TGTGCCAGCAGAAACTCAGGGGGTGGTGAAAAACTGTTTTTT. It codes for CASRNSGGGEKLFF.

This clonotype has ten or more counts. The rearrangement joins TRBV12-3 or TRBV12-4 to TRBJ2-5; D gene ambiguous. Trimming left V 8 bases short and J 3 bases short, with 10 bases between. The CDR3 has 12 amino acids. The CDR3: CASGRTEETQYF. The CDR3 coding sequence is TGTGCCAGCGGACGGACCGAAGAGACCCAGTACTTC.

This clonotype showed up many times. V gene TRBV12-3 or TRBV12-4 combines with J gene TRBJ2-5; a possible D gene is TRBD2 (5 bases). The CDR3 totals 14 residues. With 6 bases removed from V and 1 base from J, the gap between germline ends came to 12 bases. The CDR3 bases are TGTGCCAGCAGCGACCGGACTTTCCAAGAGACCCAGTACTTC. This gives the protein CASSDRTFQETQYF.

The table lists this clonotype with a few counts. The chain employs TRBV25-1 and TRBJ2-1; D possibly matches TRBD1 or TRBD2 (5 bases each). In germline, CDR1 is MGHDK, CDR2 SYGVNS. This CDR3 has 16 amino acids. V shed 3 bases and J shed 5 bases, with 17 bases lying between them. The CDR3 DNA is TGTGCCAGCAGTGATTACGGCCGGGGCCGAAACAATGAGCAGTTCTTC. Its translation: CASSDYGRGRNNEQFF.

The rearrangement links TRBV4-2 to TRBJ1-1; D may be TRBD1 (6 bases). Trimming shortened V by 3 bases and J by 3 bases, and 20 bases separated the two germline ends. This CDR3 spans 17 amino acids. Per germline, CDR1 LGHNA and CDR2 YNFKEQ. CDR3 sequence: CASSHQGGPPGDTEAFF. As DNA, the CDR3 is TGTGCCAGCAGCCATCAAGGGGGTCCTCCTGGGGACACTGAAGCTTTCTTT.

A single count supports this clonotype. The CDR3 DNA is TGCGCCAGCAGCCAAGATGCCGGAATCAAGGGGGGGGCCAACGTCCTGACTTTC. Its protein product is CASSQDAGIKGGANVLTF. The rearrangement links TRBV4-3 to TRBJ2-6; TRBD1 is a possible D gene (5 bases). V was cut by 0 bases and J by 4 bases, with 16 bases left in between. From germline, CDR1 is LGHNA and CDR2 YSLEER. This CDR3 region has 18 residues.

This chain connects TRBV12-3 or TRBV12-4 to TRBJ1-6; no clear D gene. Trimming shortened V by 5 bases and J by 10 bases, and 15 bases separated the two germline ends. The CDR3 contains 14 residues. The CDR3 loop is CASSVRGLGSPLHF. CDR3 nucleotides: TGTGCCAGCAGTGTCCGAGGGCTCGGGTCACCCCTCCACTTT.

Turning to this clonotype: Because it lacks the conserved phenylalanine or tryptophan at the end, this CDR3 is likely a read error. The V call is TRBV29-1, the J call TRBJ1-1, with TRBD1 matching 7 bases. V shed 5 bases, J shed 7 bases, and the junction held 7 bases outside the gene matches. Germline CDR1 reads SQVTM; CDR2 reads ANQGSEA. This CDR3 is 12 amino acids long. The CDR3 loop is CSVLPGQNEAFC. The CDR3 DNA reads TGCAGCGTTCTACCGGGACAGAATGAAGCTTTCTGT.

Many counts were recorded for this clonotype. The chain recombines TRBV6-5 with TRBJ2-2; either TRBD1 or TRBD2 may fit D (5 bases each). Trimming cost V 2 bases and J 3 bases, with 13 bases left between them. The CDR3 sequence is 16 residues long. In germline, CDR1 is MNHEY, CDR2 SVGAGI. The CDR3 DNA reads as TGTGCCAGCAGTTACCGGCCAGGGAGTTACACCGGGGAGCTGTTTTTT. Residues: CASSYRPGSYTGELFF.

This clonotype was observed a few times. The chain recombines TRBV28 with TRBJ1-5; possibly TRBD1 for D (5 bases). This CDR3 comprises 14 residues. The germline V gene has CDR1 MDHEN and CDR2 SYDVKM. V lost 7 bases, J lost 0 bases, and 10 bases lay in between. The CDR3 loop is CASTGDYSNQPQHF. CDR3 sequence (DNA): TGTGCCAGCACGGGGGATTATAGCAATCAGCCCCAGCATTTT. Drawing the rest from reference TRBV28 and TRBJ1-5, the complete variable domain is DVKVTQSSRYLVKRTGEKVFLECVQDMDHENMFWYRQDPGLGLRLIYFSYDVKMKEKGDIPEGYSVSREKKERFSLILESASTNQTSMYLCASTGDYSNQPQHFGDGTRLSIL.

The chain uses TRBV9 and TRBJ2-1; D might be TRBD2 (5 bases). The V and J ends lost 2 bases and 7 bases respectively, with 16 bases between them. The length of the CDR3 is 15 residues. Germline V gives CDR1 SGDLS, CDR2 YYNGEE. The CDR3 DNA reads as TGTGCCAGCAGCGTTGGTGGAGGCCCCTCGAATGAGCAGTTCTTC. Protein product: CASSVGGGPSNEQFF.

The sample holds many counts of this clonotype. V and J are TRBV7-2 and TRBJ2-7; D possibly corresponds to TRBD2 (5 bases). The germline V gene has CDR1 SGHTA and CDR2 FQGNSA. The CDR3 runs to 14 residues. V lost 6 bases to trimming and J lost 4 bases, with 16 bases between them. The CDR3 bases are TGTGCCAGCAGAAGGGCAGGAGGCATATACGAGCAGTACTTC. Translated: CASRRAGGIYEQYF.

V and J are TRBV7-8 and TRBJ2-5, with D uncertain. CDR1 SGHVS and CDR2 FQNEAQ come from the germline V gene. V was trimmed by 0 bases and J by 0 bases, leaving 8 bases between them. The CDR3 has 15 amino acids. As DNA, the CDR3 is TGTGCCAGCAGCTTAGCGGCGGAGTACCAAGAGACCCAGTACTTC. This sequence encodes CASSLAAEYQETQYF.

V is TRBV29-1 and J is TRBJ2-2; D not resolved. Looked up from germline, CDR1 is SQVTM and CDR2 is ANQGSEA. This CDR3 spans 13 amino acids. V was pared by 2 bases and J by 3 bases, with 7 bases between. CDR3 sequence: CSVELPHTGELFF. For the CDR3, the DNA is TGCAGCGTTGAACTACCCCACACCGGGGAGCTGTTTTTT.

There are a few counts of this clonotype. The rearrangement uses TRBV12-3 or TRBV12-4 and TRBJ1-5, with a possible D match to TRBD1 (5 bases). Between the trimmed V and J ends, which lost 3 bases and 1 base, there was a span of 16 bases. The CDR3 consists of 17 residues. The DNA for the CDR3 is TGTGCCAGCAGTTTCATGGGGGACCCGAGGAGCAATCAGCCCCAGCATTTT. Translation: CASSFMGDPRSNQPQHF.

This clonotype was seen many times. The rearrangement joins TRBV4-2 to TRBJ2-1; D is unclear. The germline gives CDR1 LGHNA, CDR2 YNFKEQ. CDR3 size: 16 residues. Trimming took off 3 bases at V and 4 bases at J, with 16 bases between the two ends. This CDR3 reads CASSQERGAPYNEQFF. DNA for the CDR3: TGTGCCAGCAGCCAGGAGCGTGGAGCGCCTTACAATGAGCAGTTCTTC.